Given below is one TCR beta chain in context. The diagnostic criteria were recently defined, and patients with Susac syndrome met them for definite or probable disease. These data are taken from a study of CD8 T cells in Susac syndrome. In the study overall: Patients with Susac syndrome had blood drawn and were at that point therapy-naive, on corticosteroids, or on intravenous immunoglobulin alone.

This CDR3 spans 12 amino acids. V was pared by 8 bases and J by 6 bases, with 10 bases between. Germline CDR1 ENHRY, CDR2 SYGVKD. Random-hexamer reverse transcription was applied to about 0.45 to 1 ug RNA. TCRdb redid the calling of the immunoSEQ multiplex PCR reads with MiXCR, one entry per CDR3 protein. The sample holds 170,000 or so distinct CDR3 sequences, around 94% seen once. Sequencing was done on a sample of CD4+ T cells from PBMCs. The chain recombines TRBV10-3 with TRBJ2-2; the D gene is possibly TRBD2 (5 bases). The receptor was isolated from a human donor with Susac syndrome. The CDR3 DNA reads TGTGCCATCGGTAGGGAGTCCGGGGAGCTGTTTTTT. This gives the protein CAIGRESGELFF.